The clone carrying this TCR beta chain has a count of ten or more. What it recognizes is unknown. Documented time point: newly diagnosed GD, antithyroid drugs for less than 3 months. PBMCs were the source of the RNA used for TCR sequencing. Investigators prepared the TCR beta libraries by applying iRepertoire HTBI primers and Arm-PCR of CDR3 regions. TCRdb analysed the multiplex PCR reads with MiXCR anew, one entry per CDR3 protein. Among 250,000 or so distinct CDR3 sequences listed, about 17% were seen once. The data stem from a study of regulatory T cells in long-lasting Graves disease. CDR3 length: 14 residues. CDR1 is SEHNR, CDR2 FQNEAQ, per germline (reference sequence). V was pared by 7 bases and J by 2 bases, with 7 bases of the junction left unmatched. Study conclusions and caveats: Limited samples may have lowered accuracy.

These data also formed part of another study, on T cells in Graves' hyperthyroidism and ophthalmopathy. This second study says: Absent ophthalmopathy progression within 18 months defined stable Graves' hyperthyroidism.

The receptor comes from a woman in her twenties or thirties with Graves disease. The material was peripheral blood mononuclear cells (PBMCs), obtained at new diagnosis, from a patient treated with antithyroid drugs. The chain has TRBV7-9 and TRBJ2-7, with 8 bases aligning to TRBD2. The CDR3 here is CASTGGGMPYEQYF. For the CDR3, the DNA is TGTGCCAGCACCGGGGGGGGGATGCCCTACGAGCAGTACTTC. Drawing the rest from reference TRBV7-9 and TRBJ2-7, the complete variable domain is DTGVSQNPRHKITKRGQNVTFRCDPISEHNRLYWYRQTLGQGPEFLTYFQNEAQLEKSRLLSDRFSAERPKGSFSTLEIQRTEQGDSAMYLCASTGGGMPYEQYFGPGTRLTVT.